The subject of this entry is one T cell receptor (beta chain). What it binds is not known. The approximately 120-subject validation cohort, separate from the roughly 670-subject first cohort, included the donors. The data derive from a study of cytomegalovirus exposure and HLA in healthy donors. Study outcomes and limitations: Within the 100 to 150 validation repertoires, first-cohort TCR clusters tended to co-occur, according to a later analysis.

The CDR3 totals 17 residues. Per the germline V gene, CDR1 is SGHRS and CDR2 is YFSETQ. The ends lost 0 bases at V and 4 bases at J; junction bases unmatched: 7. Clones were sequenced by immunoSEQ multiplex PCR, and TCRdb holds only the in-frame ones, with some missing. The data contain 70,000 to 85,000 clones, around 94% of them singletons. The material sequenced was PBMCs. The receptor comes from a woman under 30 in good health and CMV-seropositive. The gene calls are TRBV5-1 and TRBJ2-3; 11 nucleotides match TRBD2. CDR3 nucleotide sequence: TGCGCCAGCAGCTTGGCTGCACTAGCGGGAGCCCCAGATACGCAGTATTTT. It codes for CASSLAALAGAPDTQYF.